This entry is about one T cell receptor (beta chain). The sample comes from a study of blood T cells in healthy people across ages. Primed by a sample-barcoded 5' primer and a J-beta primer mix, a second PCR proceeded for about 7 to 11 cycles. MiXCR, run by TCRdb on the 5' RACE reads, gives a single entry per CDR3 protein. The data hold about 2 million distinct CDR3 sequences, with roughly 49% observed a single time. Germline assignment: CDR1 MNHEY and CDR2 SVGEGT. Trimming shortened V by 2 bases and J by 2 bases, and 10 bases separated the two germline ends. The CDR3 runs to 14 residues. The chain recombines TRBV6-2 or TRBV6-3 with TRBJ2-7; no clear D. The TCR comes from a middle-aged woman in good health. The sample taken for sequencing was blood. CDR3 sequence (DNA): TGTGCCAGCAGTTACCCGCTAGACACCTACGAGCAGTACTTC. It yields the protein CASSYPLDTYEQYF.